These 25 T cell receptor beta chains originate from one sample sequenced in a study of T-cell reconstitution after alpha-beta-depleted transplantation in children. Unique molecular identifiers were used in preparing the TCRbeta library. One entry per CDR3 protein, called by TCRdb with MiXCR from the PCR reads. Of 900,000 or so distinct CDR3 sequences listed, 16% are singletons. The sample was PBMCs, mostly from graft donor cells, taken 360 days after TCRalphabeta/CD19-depleted stem cell transplant. These receptors all stem from a male patient younger than 18 who had a stem cell transplant for acute lymphoblastic leukemia, so the T cells may come from the graft donor.

To note about this clonotype: One junction end does not reproduce the germline sequence, and a read error may be involved. For the CDR3, the DNA is TGTGCCAGCAGCTCGAGTATGAACACTGAAGCTTTCTTT. Protein product: CASSSSMNTEAFF. This chain connects TRBV5-1 to TRBJ1-1; D gene uncertain. This CDR3 is built from 13 residues. Germline V lookup: CDR1 SGHRS, CDR2 YFSETQ.

This chain links TRBV2 with TRBJ2-2, with 12 nucleotides matching TRBD2. CDR1 and CDR2 (germline): SNHLY, FYNNEI. CDR3 length equals 18 residues. V lost 11 bases, J lost 4 bases, and 17 bases stayed unmatched. Written as DNA, the CDR3 is TGTGCCTTCTGCCTCTCGAGACTAGCGGGAGCCGGCACCGGGGAGCTGTTTTTT. It encodes CAFCLSRLAGAGTGELFF.

The chain is built from TRBV29-1 and TRBJ2-1, with 10 bases aligning to TRBD2. Germline loops: CDR1 SQVTM, CDR2 ANQGSEA. The V and J ends lost 3 bases and 7 bases, in that order; junction bases with no gene match: 6. The length of the CDR3 is 14 residues. The CDR3 coding sequence is TGCAGCGTTGAGAGACTAGCGGGTACGAATGAGCAGTTCTTC. Translation gives CSVERLAGTNEQFF.

The rearrangement joins TRBV5-1 to TRBJ2-2; maybe TRBD2 (6 bases). Trimming removed 6 bases at V and 5 bases at J, with 17 bases between. Per germline, CDR1 SGHRS and CDR2 YFSETQ. The length of the CDR3 is 15 residues. The DNA of the CDR3 is TGCGCCAGCAACTCTTTCGCGGGACCAACCGGGGAGCTGTTTTTT. Translation: CASNSFAGPTGELFF.

This clonotype was found many times. The CDR3 region is CASSVGSGGIDIQYF. DNA for the CDR3: TGTGCCAGCAGCGTAGGATCGGGGGGTATCGACATTCAGTACTTC. V usage is TRBV9 and J usage is TRBJ2-4; 7 nucleotides match TRBD2. This CDR3 spans 15 amino acids. Germline CDR1 and CDR2: SGDLS and YYNGEE. V was pared by 0 bases and J by 8 bases, with 8 bases of the junction left unmatched.

CDR3 in DNA: TGTGCCAGCAGCTTATATGGCAGGGGTAGGGGACGAGAGACCCAGTACTTC. Translation: CASSLYGRGRGRETQYF. V and J are TRBV11-2 and TRBJ2-5, with D possibly matching TRBD1 (6 bases). Trimming removed 2 bases from V and 4 bases from J, with 20 bases in between. The V gene's germline CDR1 is SGHAT and CDR2 FQNNGV. The CDR3 runs to 17 residues.

This clonotype was detected many times. The chain carries TRBV4-1 and TRBJ2-5; perhaps TRBD2 as D (6 bases). The germline gives CDR1 MGHRA, CDR2 YSYEKL. V was shortened by 4 bases and J by 7 bases, with 10 bases between the two germline ends. This CDR3 is built from 12 residues. The CDR3 spells CASSPHGGTQYF. The CDR3 DNA is TGCGCCAGCAGCCCTCACGGGGGGACCCAGTACTTC.

The chain uses TRBV12-3 or TRBV12-4 and TRBJ1-5, with D unresolved. The CDR3 has 14 residues. Trimming cost V 3 bases and J 3 bases, with 9 bases left between them. DNA for the CDR3: TGTGCCAGCAGTTTTGCGGGAAACAATCAGCCCCAGCATTTT. It encodes CASSFAGNNQPQHF.

This clonotype was counted ten times or more. CDR3 sequence (DNA): TGTGCCAGCAGTGTCGGGCCAGATACGCAGTATTTT. As protein: CASSVGPDTQYF. The chain employs TRBV5-5 and TRBJ2-3; D is unresolved. V shed 5 bases and J shed 4 bases, with 8 bases lying between them. CDR3 length equals 12 residues. Germline V gene lookup returns CDR1 SGHKS and CDR2 YYEKEE (reference sequence).

This clonotype has only a few counts. The chain carries TRBV5-1 and TRBJ2-7; the match to TRBD1 covers 12 bases. The length of the CDR3 is 17 residues. Germline CDR1 reads SGHRS; CDR2 reads YFSETQ. V lost 5 bases to trimming and J lost 0 bases; unmatched junction nucleotides: 9. The CDR3 spells CASSTGTGGLSSYEQYF. CDR3 in DNA: TGCGCCAGCAGTACCGGGACAGGGGGCCTTAGCTCCTACGAGCAGTACTTC.

A few counts support this clonotype. The V call is TRBV5-1, the J call TRBJ2-5; the match to TRBD1 covers 8 bases. V was clipped by 5 bases and J by 5 bases; unmatched bases: 17. Germline values: CDR1 SGHRS, CDR2 YFSETQ. The CDR3 is made up of 17 amino acids. The DNA of the CDR3 is TGCGCCAGCAGTTACGGACAGGGTCGGATCTGGATGGAGACCCAGTACTTC. Translating it yields CASSYGQGRIWMETQYF. The whole variable domain, filled in from reference TRBV5-1 and TRBJ2-5, reads KAGVTQTPRYLIKTRGQQVTLSCSPISGHRSVSWYQQTPGQGLQFLFEYFSETQRNKGNFPGRFSGRQFSNSRSEMNVSTLELGDSALYLCASSYGQGRIWMETQYFGPGTRLLVL.

This clonotype was counted only a few times. This sequence joins TRBV13 and TRBJ1-6, with D possibly TRBD1 on 6 matching bases. The germline gives CDR1 PRHDT, CDR2 FYEKMQ (reference sequence). The CDR3 is made up of 16 amino acids. Trimming removed 5 bases at V and 3 bases at J, with 14 bases between. The CDR3, as DNA: TGTGCCAGCAGCCCCTTGGGAGGGGGCTATAATTCACCCCTCCACTTT. Protein: CASSPLGGGYNSPLHF. Combining the CDR3 with reference TRBV13 and TRBJ1-6 gives the whole variable domain AAGVIQSPRHLIKEKRETATLKCYPIPRHDTVYWYQQGPGQDPQFLISFYEKMQSDKGSIPDRFSAQQFSDYHSELNMSSLELGDSALYFCASSPLGGGYNSPLHFGNGTRLTVT.

V gene TRBV2 combines with J gene TRBJ2-1; 13 bases are shared with TRBD2. Per the germline V gene, CDR1 is SNHLY and CDR2 is FYNNEI. This CDR3 contains 17 residues. The V and J ends lost 6 bases and 3 bases, in that order; junction bases with no gene match: 8. The CDR3 spells CASRGTSGRAVYNEQFF. In nucleotides, the CDR3 is TGTGCCAGCAGGGGCACTAGCGGGAGGGCCGTCTACAATGAGCAGTTCTTC.

This clonotype occurred a few times. The chain couples TRBV7-8 to TRBJ2-1, with 9 bases that match TRBD2. The germline gives CDR1 SGHVS, CDR2 FQNEAQ. V lost 2 bases, J lost 6 bases, and 5 bases stayed unmatched. The CDR3 length is 15 residues. CDR3: CASSLIGTSRNEQFF. CDR3 sequence (DNA): TGTGCCAGCAGCTTAATCGGGACTAGCCGCAATGAGCAGTTCTTC.

This chain uses TRBV12-3 or TRBV12-4 with TRBJ2-3, with D uncertain. The CDR3 totals 11 residues. V lost 9 bases to trimming and J lost 4 bases, with 8 bases between them. The DNA for the CDR3 is TGTGCCAGTGGGGTGGCAGATACGCAGTATTTT. It yields the protein CASGVADTQYF.

This clonotype showed up many times. V is TRBV7-6 and J is TRBJ2-7; 8 nucleotides match TRBD2. V gave up 1 base and J gave up 1 base; unmatched junction bases: 6. This CDR3 region has 16 residues. The germline V gene encodes CDR1 SGHVS and CDR2 FNYEAQ. This CDR3 is CASSLVPGGPSYEQYF. The CDR3 bases are TGTGCCAGCAGCTTAGTACCGGGAGGGCCGTCCTACGAGCAGTACTTC.

V usage is TRBV5-1 and J usage is TRBJ1-2; possible D gene TRBD1, 6 bases. Per germline, CDR1 SGHRS and CDR2 YFSETQ. V shed 5 bases and J shed 12 bases, with 20 bases lying between them. The CDR3 consists of 13 residues. In nucleotides, the CDR3 is TGCGCCAGCAGTCTTACAGGAGGGGGGGTACACACCTTC. It yields the protein CASSLTGGGVHTF.

This clonotype was seen many times. The rearrangement joins TRBV7-3 to TRBJ1-1; 9 bases fit TRBD1. The CDR3 consists of 13 residues. Germline V CDR1 and CDR2: SGHTA, FQGTGA. V gave up 1 base and J gave up 10 bases; unmatched junction bases: 4. CDR3 DNA: TGTGCCAGCAGCTTAAGGGACAGGGATCGAGCTTTCTTT. The encoded protein is CASSLRDRDRAFF.

The sample holds a few counts of this clonotype. DNA for the CDR3: TGTGCCAGCAGCCATTTGACAGTCGAGCAGTACTTC. Encoded protein: CASSHLTVEQYF. The chain combines TRBV7-9 with TRBJ2-7; TRBD1 might be the D (5 bases). Looked up from germline, CDR1 is SEHNR and CDR2 is FQNEAQ (reference sequence). This CDR3 contains 12 residues. Trimming left V 5 bases short and J 6 bases short, with 11 bases between.

The chain carries TRBV4-1 and TRBJ2-4; either TRBD1 or TRBD2 may fit D (5 bases each). This CDR3 has 14 residues. Between the trimmed V and J ends, which lost 5 bases and 8 bases, there was a span of 16 bases. Germline values: CDR1 MGHRA, CDR2 YSYEKL. The CDR3, as DNA: TGCGCCAGCAGCTTCCGGGACCGGGGAGACATTCAGTACTTC. As protein: CASSFRDRGDIQYF.

This clonotype appeared a few times. Relative to the germline gene, one junction end is altered; a read error may explain this. This chain connects TRBV5-1 to TRBJ2-7; 7 positions match TRBD1. The CDR3 consists of 12 residues. Germline assignment: CDR1 SGHRS and CDR2 YFSETQ. The CDR3 here is CASSSTGYGQYF. As DNA, the CDR3 is TGCGCCAGCAGCTCGACAGGGTACGGGCAGTACTTC.

In this sample, this clonotype turned up a few times. The chain uses TRBV6-5 and TRBJ2-1, with 7 bases matching TRBD2. V trimming: 2 bases; J trimming: 10 bases; junction bases outside the gene matches: 5. Germline-derived CDR1 and CDR2 are MNHEY and SVGAGI. The CDR3 contains 13 residues. The chain's CDR3 is CASSYGGRGEQFF. The CDR3 DNA reads TGTGCCAGCAGTTACGGCGGGAGAGGGGAGCAGTTCTTC.

There are many counts of this clonotype. J is TRBJ2-7 and V is TRBV4-2; a possible D gene is TRBD1 (6 bases). CDR1 is LGHNA, CDR2 YNFKEQ, per germline. V lost 4 bases to trimming and J lost 2 bases, with 15 bases between them. This CDR3 comprises 15 residues. CDR3 nucleotides: TGTGCCAGCAGCCGATTGGACAGTTTCGCCTACGAGCAGTACTTC. Protein sequence: CASSRLDSFAYEQYF.

This clonotype was seen more than once but under ten times. The genes are TRBV10-3 and TRBJ2-7; D assignment may be TRBD1 or TRBD2 (5 bases each). CDR3 length equals 16 residues. V lost 2 bases, J lost 2 bases, and 16 bases lay in between. The germline gives CDR1 ENHRY, CDR2 SYGVKD. CDR3 region: CAISEVGRGRTYEQYF. In nucleotides, the CDR3 is TGTGCCATCAGTGAGGTGGGACGCGGTAGGACCTACGAGCAGTACTTC.

This clonotype was seen many times. The rearrangement links TRBV5-1 to TRBJ2-1, with 12 bases that match TRBD2. The CDR3 sequence is 16 residues long. Germline V gene sequence: CDR1 SGHRS, CDR2 YFSETQ. V trimming: 0 bases; J trimming: 6 bases; junction bases outside the gene matches: 4. CDR3 amino acids: CASSLGLAGASNEQFF. The CDR3 bases are TGCGCCAGCAGCTTGGGACTAGCGGGAGCCAGCAATGAGCAGTTCTTC. Looking up the rest from reference TRBV5-1 and TRBJ2-1 gives the full variable domain: KAGVTQTPRYLIKTRGQQVTLSCSPISGHRSVSWYQQTPGQGLQFLFEYFSETQRNKGNFPGRFSGRQFSNSRSEMNVSTLELGDSALYLCASSLGLAGASNEQFFGPGTRLTVL.